The entry that follows covers one T cell receptor beta chain sequence. Its antigen is unknown. The entry originates in a study of TIL therapy for anti-PD-1-resistant metastatic lung cancer. General study findings and limits: The baseline peripheral repertoire was partially replaced by infused TIL clonotypes that later decayed.

Germline CDR1 and CDR2: SGDLS and YYNGEE. V was shortened by 3 bases and J by 3 bases, with 4 bases between the two germline ends. CDR3 length equals 12 residues. Time point noted: pre-treatment sample, taken before nivolumab and TIL therapy. This was the immunoSEQ v3 assay. The repertoire was sequenced with immunoSEQ multiplex PCR; TCRdb's copy has only in-frame clones and lacks some. The table has 55,000 to 70,000 clones, around 86% seen once. The material sequenced was blood, taken at baseline. The chain is built from TRBV9 and TRBJ1-3; unclear D gene. This receptor was identified in a person between 25 and 80 years old with non-small cell lung cancer. CDR3 sequence: CASSDFGNTIYF. In DNA form, the CDR3 reads TGTGCCAGCAGCGACTTTGGAAACACCATATATTTT.